The 18 T cell receptor beta chains reported below all come from one sample, sequenced in a study of cytotoxic CD8 clonotypes in ibrutinib-treated CLL. This table comes from immunoSEQ multiplex PCR, and its TCRdb copy is limited to in-frame clones, with some not included. This repertoire shows 30,000 to 40,000 clones, about 64% found once; its top ten account for around 15%. This specimen was PBMCs, taken at disease progression, from a patient treated with ibrutinib. These TCRs come from a human donor with chronic lymphocytic leukemia.

In this sample, this clone turned up many times. This chain joins TRBV2 and TRBJ2-5; D unresolved. CDR1 and CDR2 from the germline V gene are SNHLY and FYNNEI. CDR3 length: 14 residues. Trimming cost V 6 bases and J 5 bases, with 16 bases left between them. The CDR3 here is CASSVTYQGETQYF. The CDR3 DNA reads TGTGCCAGCAGCGTCACGTACCAAGGGGAGACCCAGTACTTC.

This clone appeared many times. The genes are TRBV14 and TRBJ1-2, with a tentative D call TRBD1 (5 bases). Germline assignment: CDR1 SGHDN and CDR2 FVKESK. Between the trimmed V and J ends, which lost 1 base and 6 bases, there was a span of 9 bases. The CDR3 has 13 amino acids. CDR3 bases: TGTGCCAGCAGCCAAGCAGGGATCCATGGCTACACCTTC. Translation: CASSQAGIHGYTF.

This chain joins TRBV5-1 and TRBJ2-5; unclear D gene. V lost 1 base to trimming and J lost 3 bases, with 13 bases between them. The germline V gene encodes CDR1 SGHRS and CDR2 YFSETQ. This CDR3 spans 15 amino acids. CDR3 DNA: TGCGCCAGCAGCTTGCGCGGCTTCGGAGAAGAGACCCAGTACTTC. This codes for CASSLRGFGEETQYF.

The chain couples TRBV6-5 to TRBJ1-2; 7 bases line up with TRBD1. CDR1 is MNHEY, CDR2 SVGAGI, per germline. V dropped 4 bases and J dropped 4; count of bases not matched to a gene: 12. CDR3 length equals 16 residues. CDR3 region: CASSLRRDSFTYGYTF. DNA of the CDR3: TGTGCCAGCAGTTTACGCCGGGACAGTTTTACCTATGGCTACACCTTC.

This clone turned up a few times. The chain is built from TRBV25-1 and TRBJ1-1, with a tentative D call TRBD1 (6 bases). The CDR3 runs to 16 residues. Germline V gene lookup returns CDR1 MGHDK and CDR2 SYGVNS. The V end was cut by 3 bases, the J end by 6 bases, with 20 bases between. DNA of the CDR3: TGTGCCAGCAGTGATAGGGGCTGGGGGCGCTGGGCTGAAGCTTTCTTT. Protein product: CASSDRGWGRWAEAFF.

This clone came up a few times. The rearrangement joins TRBV6-1 to TRBJ1-5, with D uncertain. This CDR3 spans 14 amino acids. Trimming removed 7 bases from V and 5 bases from J, with 15 bases in between. Germline CDR1 reads MNHNS; CDR2 reads SASEGT. The CDR3 here is CASTQAPLDQPQHF. The CDR3 DNA follows: TGTGCCAGCACCCAGGCTCCCCTCGATCAGCCCCAGCATTTT.

J is TRBJ2-1 and V is TRBV7-9, with D possibly matching TRBD2 (7 bases). The germline V and J ends were trimmed by 8 bases and 0 bases, with 23 bases remaining between them. There are 18 residues in the CDR3. Per the germline V gene, CDR1 is SEHNR and CDR2 is FQNEAQ (reference sequence). The CDR3 here is CASRGGGGEASSYNEQFF. The DNA for the CDR3 is TGTGCCAGCCGCGGGGGCGGGGGAGAAGCGAGCTCCTACAATGAGCAGTTCTTC.

This clone was seen only once. J is TRBJ2-5 and V is TRBV5-4; no firm D call. This CDR3 is 16 amino acids long. V was cut by 0 bases and J by 1 base, with 13 bases left in between. CDR1 is SGHNT and CDR2 is YYREEE in the germline V gene (reference sequence). CDR3 bases: TGTGCCAGCAGCTTGGGTATCACAGAGACCCAAGAGACCCAGTACTTC. Amino acid sequence: CASSLGITETQETQYF. Filled out from reference TRBV5-4 and TRBJ2-5, the complete variable domain reads ETGVTQSPTHLIKTRGQQVTLRCSSQSGHNTVSWYQQALGQGPQFIFQYYREEENGRGNFPPRFSGLQFPNYSSELNVNALELDDSALYLCASSLGITETQETQYFGPGTRLLVL.

This sequence joins TRBV11-2 and TRBJ2-1; 7 bases agree with TRBD1. CDR3 length equals 14 residues. The germline CDR1 and CDR2 sequences are SGHAT and FQNNGV. Trimming cost V 1 base and J 9 bases; bases outside gene matches: 6. DNA for the CDR3: TGTGCCAGCAGCTTAGGGGACAGAGTTAGTGAGCAGTTCTTC. As protein: CASSLGDRVSEQFF.

This clone was detected only once. The chain joins TRBV6-6 to TRBJ1-5; D perhaps matches TRBD1 (6 bases). The V end lost 6 bases, the J end lost 5 bases, and 14 bases lay between the germline ends. Germline CDR1 MNHNY, CDR2 SVGAGI (reference sequence). This CDR3 contains 14 residues. The CDR3 loop is CASRAEDSYQPQHF. CDR3 in DNA: TGTGCCAGCAGGGCTGAGGACAGCTATCAGCCCCAGCATTTT.

CDR3 DNA: TGTGCCAGCAGCCAAGACAACTACAATGAGCAGTTCTTC. Translating it yields CASSQDNYNEQFF. This chain links TRBV4-2 with TRBJ2-1; D is ambiguous. Per germline, CDR1 LGHNA and CDR2 YNFKEQ. Trimming shortened V by 0 bases and J by 3 bases, and 3 bases separated the two germline ends. The CDR3 covers 13 residues.

The rearrangement uses TRBV5-4 and TRBJ1-1, with D possibly being TRBD1 (6 bases). The CDR3 contains 15 residues. V lost 3 bases and J lost 1, with 13 bases in between. Germline CDR1 SGHNT, CDR2 YYREEE (reference sequence). The CDR3 protein is CASSSQGGRNTEAFF. CDR3 sequence (DNA): TGTGCCAGCAGCTCACAGGGCGGCAGGAACACTGAAGCTTTCTTT.

The chain recombines TRBV29-1 with TRBJ1-4; no reliable D call. The CDR3 has 13 amino acids. Per germline, CDR1 SQVTM and CDR2 ANQGSEA. V lost 4 bases and J 0 bases, leaving 6 bases between the germline ends. The CDR3, as DNA: TGCAGCGTTGGGGCCACAACTAATGAAAAACTGTTTTTT. Protein product: CSVGATTNEKLFF. Full variable domain (rest looked up from reference TRBV29-1 and TRBJ1-4): SAVISQKPSRDICQRGTSLTIQCQVDSQVTMMFWYRQQPGQSLTLIATANQGSEATYESGFVIDKFPISRPNLTFSTLTVSNMSPEDSSIYLCSVGATTNEKLFFGSGTQLSVL.

This chain's CDR3 is CASSRTMTTNYEQYF. The DNA for the CDR3 is TGCGCCAGCAGCCGCACAATGACAACTAACTACGAGCAGTACTTC. The rearrangement joins TRBV4-1 to TRBJ2-7; D uncertain. Trimming took 4 bases from V and 3 from J, leaving 16 bases between them. Germline CDR1 is MGHRA and CDR2 is YSYEKL. The CDR3 length is 15 residues.

The chain recombines TRBV5-1 with TRBJ2-3; possibly TRBD1 for D (6 bases). CDR3 size: 15 residues. Germline V gives CDR1 SGHRS, CDR2 YFSETQ. The V end lost 4 bases, the J end lost 4 bases, and 16 bases lay between the germline ends. CDR3: CASSAWGQYSDTQYF. The CDR3 coding sequence is TGCGCCAGCAGCGCCTGGGGACAATACTCAGATACGCAGTATTTT.

CDR3 coding DNA: TGCAGCGTTTCGGTCGCCACCTACGAGCAGTACTTC. It specifies CSVSVATYEQYF. The chain couples TRBV29-1 to TRBJ2-7, with unresolved D. The germline V gene encodes CDR1 SQVTM and CDR2 ANQGSEA. Between the trimmed V and J ends, which lost 5 bases and 2 bases, there was a span of 10 bases. CDR3 length equals 12 residues.

In DNA form, the CDR3 reads TGTGCCAGCAGCTTCCAGGGGGTGAACACTGAAGCTTTCTTT. Amino acid sequence: CASSFQGVNTEAFF. The chain is built from TRBV5-4 and TRBJ1-1; 7 nucleotides line up with TRBD1. This CDR3 spans 14 amino acids. The J segment lost 0 bases and the V segment lost 2 bases, leaving 1 base of the junction unmatched. Germline V gene data show CDR1 as SGHNT and CDR2 as YYREEE (reference sequence).

The chain has TRBV7-9 and TRBJ2-3; 7 nucleotides agree with TRBD1. This CDR3 contains 14 residues. The V gene end was trimmed by 5 bases and the J gene end by 4 bases; junction bases not matched to a gene: 6. The V gene's germline CDR1 is SEHNR and CDR2 FQNEAQ (reference sequence). In nucleotides, the CDR3 is TGTGCCAGCAGCGAGACAGGGCCCGCAGATACGCAGTATTTT. Its protein product is CASSETGPADTQYF.